A selection of T cell receptor beta chains follows, all from one sample in a study of shared clonotypes between healthy human individuals. Profiled with immunoSEQ multiplex PCR; TCRdb holds only in-frame clones, not every one. The top ten hold about 1.5% of the sample, which has over a million clones, 60% to 80% seen once. The sequencing sample was made of memory CD4+ T cells sorted from blood. These receptors were collected from a man aged 18-30 years in good health. CDR3s include the opening cysteine and the closing phenylalanine or tryptophan. Each record gives: V gene, CDR3 length, J gene, D gene, clone size, CDR3 DNA, CDR3 protein. A D gene is named only where the DNA matches it firmly. Expanded clones are given a class, and other clones once, few, many or no size at all.

v_gene: TRBV10-3; len: 13; j_gene: TRBJ2-7; d_gene: TRBD1; abundance: NA; CDR3nt: TGTGCCATCAGTGGGACAGGGGAATACGAGCAGTACTTC; CDR3aa: CAISGTGEYEQYF
v_gene: TRBV7-8; len: 12; j_gene: TRBJ2-3; d_gene: NA; abundance: NA; CDR3nt: TGTGCCAGCAGCTTATTGTGGGGGCGCGGGTATTTT; CDR3aa: CASSLLWGRGYF
v_gene: TRBV4-2; len: 13; j_gene: TRBJ1-1; d_gene: TRBD1; abundance: NA; CDR3nt: TGTGCCGGGGCAGGGCAGGGGGCATCTGAAGCTTTCTTT; CDR3aa: CAGAGQGASEAFF
v_gene: TRBV11-2; len: 16; j_gene: TRBJ2-2; d_gene: NA; abundance: NA; CDR3nt: TGTGCCAGCAGCTTTGGGAGCGGAGGGCGCACCGGGGAGCTGTTTTTT; CDR3aa: CASSFGSGGRTGELFF
v_gene: TRBV7-3; len: 14; j_gene: TRBJ1-6; d_gene: NA; abundance: many; CDR3nt: TGTGCCAGCAGCTTAAACCTCGGTAATTCACCCCTCCACTTT; CDR3aa: CASSLNLGNSPLHF
v_gene: TRBV18; len: 14; j_gene: TRBJ2-7; d_gene: NA; abundance: NA; CDR3nt: TGTGCCAGCTCATCCGGACAGACCGCCTACGAGCAGTACTTC; CDR3aa: CASSSGQTAYEQYF
v_gene: TRBV6-5; len: 15; j_gene: TRBJ1-4; d_gene: TRBD1; abundance: NA; CDR3nt: TGTGCCAGCAGTTATAGGGCAGGGGGCAGTGAAAAACTGTTTTTT; CDR3aa: CASSYRAGGSEKLFF
v_gene: TRBV6-5; len: 13; j_gene: TRBJ2-7; d_gene: NA; abundance: NA; CDR3nt: TGTGCCAGCAGTTACTCGAATAACTACGAGCAGTACTTC; CDR3aa: CASSYSNNYEQYF
v_gene: TRBV10-3; len: 12; j_gene: TRBJ1-5; d_gene: NA; abundance: NA; CDR3nt: TGTGCCACAACGGACAGTAACCAGCCCCAGCATTTT; CDR3aa: CATTDSNQPQHF
v_gene: TRBV5-1; len: 14; j_gene: TRBJ2-7; d_gene: NA; abundance: NA; CDR3nt: TGCGCCAGCAGCTTGGCCGATAGGGCCCCCCAACAGTACTTC; CDR3aa: CASSLADRAPQQYF
v_gene: TRBV14; len: 15; j_gene: TRBJ2-2; d_gene: NA; abundance: NA; CDR3nt: TGTGCCAGCAGCCGTTTACAGGGCCGGACCGGGGAGCTGTTTTTT; CDR3aa: CASSRLQGRTGELFF
v_gene: TRBV5-1; len: 14; j_gene: TRBJ2-3; d_gene: TRBD1; abundance: NA; CDR3nt: TGCGCCAGCAGCCTTACAGGGGGTCAAGATACGCAGTATTTT; CDR3aa: CASSLTGGQDTQYF
v_gene: TRBV30; len: 13; j_gene: TRBJ1-6; d_gene: NA; abundance: few; CDR3nt: TGTGCCTGGAGTGATGGCCCGTCCTCACCCCTCCACTTT; CDR3aa: CAWSDGPSSPLHF
v_gene: TRBV19; len: 14; j_gene: TRBJ2-7; d_gene: NA; abundance: NA; CDR3nt: TGTGCCAGTAGCCAGGGGAGCGGACGGTACGAGCAGTACTTC; CDR3aa: CASSQGSGRYEQYF
v_gene: TRBV12-1; len: 17; j_gene: TRBJ2-4; d_gene: NA; abundance: few; CDR3nt: NA; CDR3aa: CASSFGRGAGAKNIQYF
v_gene: TRBV5-4; len: 16; j_gene: TRBJ2-5; d_gene: TRBD2; abundance: NA; CDR3nt: TGTGCCAGCAGCTTGGGAGCGGGGGGAGCTGAAGAGACCCAGTACTTC; CDR3aa: CASSLGAGGAEETQYF
v_gene: TRBV6-1; len: 16; j_gene: TRBJ2-2; d_gene: NA; abundance: NA; CDR3nt: TGTGCCAGCAGTGAATATTTGGGGGTTGGCACCGGGGAGCTGTTTTTT; CDR3aa: CASSEYLGVGTGELFF
v_gene: TRBV29-1; len: 12; j_gene: TRBJ2-2; d_gene: NA; abundance: NA; CDR3nt: TGCAGCGTTGGGGGGCGCACCGGGGAGCTGTTTTTT; CDR3aa: CSVGGRTGELFF
v_gene: TRBV19; len: 14; j_gene: TRBJ2-7; d_gene: TRBD1; abundance: NA; CDR3nt: TGTGCCAGTAGTACAGGGACAGGGGGTTACGAGCAGTACTTC; CDR3aa: CASSTGTGGYEQYF
v_gene: TRBV5-8; len: 12; j_gene: TRBJ1-2; d_gene: NA; abundance: NA; CDR3nt: TGTGCCAGCATATTGGTCCGCGCTGGCTACACCTTC; CDR3aa: CASILVRAGYTF
v_gene: TRBV20-1; len: 11; j_gene: TRBJ2-1; d_gene: NA; abundance: once; CDR3nt: TGCAGTGCTAGTCGGGCCCTCGAGCAGTTCTTC; CDR3aa: CSASRALEQFF
v_gene: TRBV4-2; len: 16; j_gene: TRBJ2-3; d_gene: TRBD2; abundance: NA; CDR3nt: TGTGCCAGCAGCCAAAGAGCCGGGGGGGACACAGATACGCAGTATTTT; CDR3aa: CASSQRAGGDTDTQYF
v_gene: TRBV5-1; len: 15; j_gene: TRBJ1-1; d_gene: TRBD1; abundance: NA; CDR3nt: TGCGCCAGCAGCTCCCGGACAGGGGGGAACACTGAAGCTTTCTTT; CDR3aa: CASSSRTGGNTEAFF
v_gene: TRBV18; len: 16; j_gene: TRBJ1-6; d_gene: TRBD1; abundance: NA; CDR3nt: TGTGCCAGCTCACCCCCTAGAGACAGGGGAAATTCACCCCTCCACTTT; CDR3aa: CASSPPRDRGNSPLHF
v_gene: TRBV4-1; len: 12; j_gene: TRBJ1-2; d_gene: NA; abundance: NA; CDR3nt: TGCGCCAGCAGCCAAGGACTCGGTGGCTACACCTTC; CDR3aa: CASSQGLGGYTF
v_gene: TRBV2; len: 15; j_gene: TRBJ2-5; d_gene: NA; abundance: few; CDR3nt: TGTGCCAGTTCCGGGTCCTACCCGTACCAAGAGACCCAGTACTTC; CDR3aa: CASSGSYPYQETQYF
v_gene: TRBV30; len: 14; j_gene: TRBJ1-4; d_gene: TRBD1; abundance: NA; CDR3nt: TGTGCCTACCTAAGGACAGGGGCAGGTGAAAAACTGTTTTTT; CDR3aa: CAYLRTGAGEKLFF
v_gene: TRBV5-8; len: 18; j_gene: TRBJ2-5; d_gene: TRBD2; abundance: NA; CDR3nt: TGTGCCAGCAGCCTGGGGACTAGCGGGAGGACCTCTGGAGAGACCCAGTACTTC; CDR3aa: CASSLGTSGRTSGETQYF
v_gene: TRBV9; len: 15; j_gene: TRBJ1-1; d_gene: NA; abundance: NA; CDR3nt: TGTGCCAGCAGCCCATGGGGCACGGGGAGCACTGAAGCTTTCTTT; CDR3aa: CASSPWGTGSTEAFF
v_gene: TRBV1; len: 17; j_gene: TRBJ2-7; d_gene: NA; abundance: few; CDR3nt: TGCACCAGCAGCCAAGGTCACCTTAGCGGGAGGTTCTACGAGCAGTACTTC; CDR3aa: CTSSQGHLSGRFYEQYF
v_gene: TRBV18; len: 13; j_gene: TRBJ1-2; d_gene: NA; abundance: NA; CDR3nt: TGTGCCAGCTCACCAACAGGGAACTATGGCTACACCTTC; CDR3aa: CASSPTGNYGYTF
v_gene: TRBV7-8; len: 11; j_gene: TRBJ2-3; d_gene: NA; abundance: NA; CDR3nt: TGTGCCAGCAGCCCCCGGGATACGCAGTATTTT; CDR3aa: CASSPRDTQYF
v_gene: TRBV2; len: 11; j_gene: TRBJ2-7; d_gene: NA; abundance: NA; CDR3nt: TGTGCCAGCAGTGAAGAGGTCGAGCAGTACTTC; CDR3aa: CASSEEVEQYF
v_gene: TRBV7-6; len: 14; j_gene: TRBJ1-3; d_gene: TRBD1; abundance: NA; CDR3nt: TGTGCCAGCAGCCCTGGGACAGTTGGAAACACCATATATTTT; CDR3aa: CASSPGTVGNTIYF
v_gene: TRBV5-1; len: 14; j_gene: TRBJ1-2; d_gene: NA; abundance: NA; CDR3nt: TGCGCCAGCAGCACCTCCGGGCCTAACTATGGCTACACCTTC; CDR3aa: CASSTSGPNYGYTF
v_gene: TRBV30; len: 14; j_gene: TRBJ1-4; d_gene: NA; abundance: NA; CDR3nt: TGTGCCTGGAGTGTGAAGGGATGGAATGAAAAACTGTTTTTT; CDR3aa: CAWSVKGWNEKLFF
v_gene: TRBV15; len: 15; j_gene: TRBJ1-5; d_gene: NA; abundance: NA; CDR3nt: TGTGCCACCAGCAGAGATACGGGGGCTAATCAGCCCCAGCATTTT; CDR3aa: CATSRDTGANQPQHF
v_gene: TRBV7-7; len: 18; j_gene: TRBJ1-5; d_gene: NA; abundance: NA; CDR3nt: TGTGCTAGCAGCTCTCCCGGGACAACTCGACATAGCAATCAGCCCCAGCATTTT; CDR3aa: CASSSPGTTRHSNQPQHF
v_gene: TRBV28; len: 17; j_gene: TRBJ1-6; d_gene: NA; abundance: NA; CDR3nt: TGTGCCAGCAGTTTATTTTTGATGACAGGCGATAATTCACCCCTCCACTTT; CDR3aa: CASSLFLMTGDNSPLHF
v_gene: TRBV5-8; len: 16; j_gene: TRBJ1-5; d_gene: TRBD1; abundance: few; CDR3nt: TGTGCCAGCAGCTCCGGGACAGGGGGGAGCAATCAGCCCCAGCATTTT; CDR3aa: CASSSGTGGSNQPQHF
v_gene: TRBV9; len: 14; j_gene: TRBJ2-1; d_gene: TRBD1; abundance: NA; CDR3nt: TGTGCCAGCAGGGGGACAGAGTCATACAATGAGCAGTTCTTC; CDR3aa: CASRGTESYNEQFF
v_gene: TRBV6-5; len: 14; j_gene: TRBJ2-7; d_gene: NA; abundance: NA; CDR3nt: TGTGCCAGCGGACGGGGATCCAACTCCTACGAGCAGTACTTC; CDR3aa: CASGRGSNSYEQYF
v_gene: TRBV7-2; len: 13; j_gene: TRBJ1-1; d_gene: NA; abundance: few; CDR3nt: TGTGCCAGCAACAAAGCACCGGGAGAAGAAGCTTTCTTT; CDR3aa: CASNKAPGEEAFF
v_gene: TRBV27; len: 14; j_gene: TRBJ1-6; d_gene: NA; abundance: NA; CDR3nt: TGTGCCAGCAGTCAGGGCTCCTATAATTCACCCCTCCACTTT; CDR3aa: CASSQGSYNSPLHF
v_gene: TRBV5-4; len: 17; j_gene: TRBJ2-1; d_gene: TRBD2; abundance: NA; CDR3nt: TGTGCCAGCAGCTTAGACTTAACTAGCGGGGTCTACAATGAGCAGTTCTTC; CDR3aa: CASSLDLTSGVYNEQFF
v_gene: TRBV6-1; len: 11; j_gene: TRBJ1-4; d_gene: NA; abundance: NA; CDR3nt: TGTGCCAGCAGATCAAGTGAAAAACTGTTTTTT; CDR3aa: CASRSSEKLFF
v_gene: TRBV6-6; len: 16; j_gene: TRBJ2-1; d_gene: NA; abundance: NA; CDR3nt: TGTGCCACCGACAATATGTGGATGGAGACGTTTGCTGAGCAGTTCTTC; CDR3aa: CATDNMWMETFAEQFF
v_gene: TRBV4-3; len: 16; j_gene: TRBJ2-5; d_gene: TRBD2; abundance: NA; CDR3nt: TGCGCCAGCAGCGCTGGACTAGCGGGAAGAGGAGAGACCCAGTACTTC; CDR3aa: CASSAGLAGRGETQYF
v_gene: TRBV5-1; len: 17; j_gene: TRBJ2-7; d_gene: TRBD2; abundance: NA; CDR3nt: TGCGCCAGCAGCTTGGCCGGGTTAGCGGGTCTATCCTACGAGCAGTACTTC; CDR3aa: CASSLAGLAGLSYEQYF
v_gene: TRBV4-1; len: 17; j_gene: TRBJ1-6; d_gene: NA; abundance: NA; CDR3nt: TGCGCCAGCAGCCAAGATCCCCCAGGGCCCTATAATTCACCCCTCCACTTT; CDR3aa: CASSQDPPGPYNSPLHF